This TCR beta chain was recovered during a study of regulatory T cells in long-lasting Graves disease. Time point in this sample: newly diagnosed GD, antithyroid drugs for less than 3 months. Preparation of the TCR library used RNA extracted from PBMCs. CDR3 size: 15 residues. The V and J ends lost 2 bases and 6 bases respectively, with 13 bases between them. Germline V gene sequence: CDR1 WNHNN, CDR2 SYGVQD (reference sequence). To make TCR beta libraries, researchers used iRepertoire HTBI primers and Arm-PCR of CDR3 regions. TCRdb re-analysed the multiplex PCR reads in MiXCR, keeping a single row per CDR3 protein. The top ten hold 20% to 30% of the sample, which has 450,000 to 650,000 distinct CDR3 sequences, more than 15% seen once. These same data were also listed under a study on T cells in Graves' hyperthyroidism and ophthalmopathy. Per that paper: Researchers ran a first-round RT-PCR on the TCR CDR3 using the HTBI primer set. Stable hyperthyroidism was told apart from ophthalmopathy by a model built on 13 V-J features.

The sample was peripheral blood mononuclear cells (PBMCs), taken at new diagnosis, from a patient treated with antithyroid drugs. V and J are TRBV10-1 and TRBJ2-2; weak D call: TRBD1 (7 bases). The source of this sequence is a woman aged 35-65 years with Graves disease. CDR3 loop: CASSEVRGAAGELFF. The CDR3 nucleotides are TGCGCCAGCAGTGAGGTCAGGGGGGCCGCCGGGGAGCTGTTTTTT.